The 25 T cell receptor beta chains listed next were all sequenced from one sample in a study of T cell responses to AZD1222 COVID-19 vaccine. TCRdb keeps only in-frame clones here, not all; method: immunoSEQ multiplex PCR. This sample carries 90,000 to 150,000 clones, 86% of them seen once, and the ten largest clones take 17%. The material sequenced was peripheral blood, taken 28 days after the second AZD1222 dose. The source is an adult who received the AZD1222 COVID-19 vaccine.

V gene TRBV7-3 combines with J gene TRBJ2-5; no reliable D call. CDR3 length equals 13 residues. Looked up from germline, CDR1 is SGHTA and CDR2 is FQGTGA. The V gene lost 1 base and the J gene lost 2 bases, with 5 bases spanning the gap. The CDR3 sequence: CASSLNRQETQYF. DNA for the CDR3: TGTGCCAGCAGCTTAAATCGTCAAGAGACCCAGTACTTC.

The CDR3 region is CSTCERGKGGELFF. Here the CDR3 DNA reads TGCAGTACTTGTGAACGGGGAAAGGGCGGGGAGCTGTTTTTT. This chain joins TRBV20-1 and TRBJ2-2; TRBD2 is a possible D gene (5 bases). Germline assignment: CDR1 DFQATT and CDR2 SNEGSKA (reference sequence). The CDR3 loop spans 14 amino acids. Trimming pared 8 bases from V and 7 bases from J, leaving 20 bases between.

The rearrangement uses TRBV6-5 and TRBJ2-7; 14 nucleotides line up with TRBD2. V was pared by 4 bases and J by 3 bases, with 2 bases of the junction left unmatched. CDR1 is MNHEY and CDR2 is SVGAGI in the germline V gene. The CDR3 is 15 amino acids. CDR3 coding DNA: TGTGCCAGCAGTTTGGGACTAGCGGGAGTCTACGAGCAGTACTTC. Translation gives CASSLGLAGVYEQYF.

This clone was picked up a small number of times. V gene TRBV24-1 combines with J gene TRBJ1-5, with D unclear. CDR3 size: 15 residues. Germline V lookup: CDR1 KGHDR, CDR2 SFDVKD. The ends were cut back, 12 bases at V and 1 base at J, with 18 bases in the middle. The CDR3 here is CAHSVYRRSNQPQHF. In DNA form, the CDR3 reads TGTGCCCATTCGGTTTACAGAAGGAGCAATCAGCCCCAGCATTTT.

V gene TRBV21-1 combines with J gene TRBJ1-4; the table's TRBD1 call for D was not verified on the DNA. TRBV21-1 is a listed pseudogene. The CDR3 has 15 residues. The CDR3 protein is CASTEEGASNEKLFF. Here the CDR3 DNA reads TGTGCCAGCACGGAGGAGGGGGCAAGTAATGAAAAACTGTTTTTT.

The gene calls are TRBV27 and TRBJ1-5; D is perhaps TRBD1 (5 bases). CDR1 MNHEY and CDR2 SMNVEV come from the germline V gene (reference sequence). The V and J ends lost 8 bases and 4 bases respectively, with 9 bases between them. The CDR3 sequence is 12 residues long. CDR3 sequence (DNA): TGTGCCAGCGCTGAGGGGAATCAGCCCCAGCATTTT. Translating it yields CASAEGNQPQHF.

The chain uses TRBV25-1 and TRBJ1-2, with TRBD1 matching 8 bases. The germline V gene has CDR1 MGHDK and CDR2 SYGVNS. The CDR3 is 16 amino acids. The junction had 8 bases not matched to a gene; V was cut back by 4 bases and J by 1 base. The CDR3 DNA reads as TGTGCCAGCAGTGGGCAGGGGGCTTCCCTTAACTATGGCTACACCTTC. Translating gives CASSGQGASLNYGYTF.

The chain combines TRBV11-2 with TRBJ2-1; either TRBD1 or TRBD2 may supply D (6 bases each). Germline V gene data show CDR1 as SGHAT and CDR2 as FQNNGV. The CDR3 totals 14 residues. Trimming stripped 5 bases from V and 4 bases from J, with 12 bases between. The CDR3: CASSGGTLYNEQFF. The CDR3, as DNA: TGTGCCAGCAGCGGCGGGACACTATACAATGAGCAGTTCTTC. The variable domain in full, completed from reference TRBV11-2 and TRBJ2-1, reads EAGVAQSPRYKIIEKRQSVAFWCNPISGHATLYWYQQILGQGPKLLIQFQNNGVVDDSQLPKDRFSAERLKGVDSTLKIQPAKLEDSAVYLCASSGGTLYNEQFFGPGTRLTVL.

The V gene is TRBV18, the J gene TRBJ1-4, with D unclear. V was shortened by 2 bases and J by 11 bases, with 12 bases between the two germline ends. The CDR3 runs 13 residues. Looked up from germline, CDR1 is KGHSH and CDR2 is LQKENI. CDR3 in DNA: TGTGCCAGCTCACCAGATCCTGGGTACAAACTGTTTTTT. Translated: CASSPDPGYKLFF.

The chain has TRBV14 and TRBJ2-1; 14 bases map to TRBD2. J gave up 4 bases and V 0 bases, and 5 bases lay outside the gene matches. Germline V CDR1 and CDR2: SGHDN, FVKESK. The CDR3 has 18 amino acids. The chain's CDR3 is CASSQDGTSGSFYNEQFF. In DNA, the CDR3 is TGTGCCAGCAGCCAAGATGGGACTAGCGGGAGTTTTTACAATGAGCAGTTCTTC.

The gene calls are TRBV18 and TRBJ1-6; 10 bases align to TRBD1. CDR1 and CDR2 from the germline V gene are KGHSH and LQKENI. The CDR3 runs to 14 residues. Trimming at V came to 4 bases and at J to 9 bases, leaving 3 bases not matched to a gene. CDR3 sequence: CASSLGQGGSPLHF. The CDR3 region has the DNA TGTGCCAGCTCACTCGGACAGGGGGGTTCACCCCTCCACTTT.

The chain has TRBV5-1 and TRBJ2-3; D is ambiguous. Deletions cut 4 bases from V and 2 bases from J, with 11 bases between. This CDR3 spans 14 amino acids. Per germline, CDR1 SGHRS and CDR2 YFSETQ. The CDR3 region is CASSKADLTDTQYF. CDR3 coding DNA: TGCGCCAGCAGCAAAGCTGACCTCACAGATACGCAGTATTTT.

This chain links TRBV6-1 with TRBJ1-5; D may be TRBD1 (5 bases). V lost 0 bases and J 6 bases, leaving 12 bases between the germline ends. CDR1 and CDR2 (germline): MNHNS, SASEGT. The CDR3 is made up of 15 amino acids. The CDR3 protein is CASSEAGTGAQPQHF. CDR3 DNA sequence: TGTGCCAGCAGTGAAGCGGGGACGGGCGCTCAGCCCCAGCATTTT.

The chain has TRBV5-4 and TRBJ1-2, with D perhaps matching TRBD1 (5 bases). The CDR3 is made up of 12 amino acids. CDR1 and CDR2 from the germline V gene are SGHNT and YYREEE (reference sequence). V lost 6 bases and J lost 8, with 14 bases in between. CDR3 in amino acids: CASTGQTGGYTF. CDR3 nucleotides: TGTGCCAGCACTGGACAAACCGGGGGCTACACCTTC.

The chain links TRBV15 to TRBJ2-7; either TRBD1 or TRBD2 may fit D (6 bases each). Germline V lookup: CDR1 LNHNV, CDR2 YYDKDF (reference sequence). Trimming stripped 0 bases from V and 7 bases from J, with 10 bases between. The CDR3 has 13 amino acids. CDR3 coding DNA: TGTGCCACCAGCAGAGAACTAGGGGGGGAGCAGTACTTC. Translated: CATSRELGGEQYF.

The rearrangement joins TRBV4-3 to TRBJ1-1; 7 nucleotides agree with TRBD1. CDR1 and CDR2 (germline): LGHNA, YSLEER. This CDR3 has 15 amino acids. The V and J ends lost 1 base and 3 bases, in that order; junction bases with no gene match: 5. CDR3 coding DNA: TGCGCCAGCAGCCAAGGAGCGCAGGGGGACACTGAAGCTTTCTTT. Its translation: CASSQGAQGDTEAFF.

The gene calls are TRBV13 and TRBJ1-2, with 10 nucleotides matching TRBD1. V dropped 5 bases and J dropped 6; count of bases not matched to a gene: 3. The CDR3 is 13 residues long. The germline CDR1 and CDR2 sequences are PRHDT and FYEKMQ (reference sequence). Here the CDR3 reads CASSPGQGDGYTF. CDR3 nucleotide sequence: TGTGCCAGCAGCCCCGGACAGGGGGATGGCTACACCTTC.

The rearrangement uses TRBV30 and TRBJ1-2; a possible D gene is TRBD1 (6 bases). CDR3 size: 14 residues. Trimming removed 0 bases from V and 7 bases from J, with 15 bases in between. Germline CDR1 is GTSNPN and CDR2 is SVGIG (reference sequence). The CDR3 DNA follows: TGTGCCTGGAGTGTACTGCTGGGGGCGGGTGGCTACACCTTC. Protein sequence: CAWSVLLGAGGYTF.

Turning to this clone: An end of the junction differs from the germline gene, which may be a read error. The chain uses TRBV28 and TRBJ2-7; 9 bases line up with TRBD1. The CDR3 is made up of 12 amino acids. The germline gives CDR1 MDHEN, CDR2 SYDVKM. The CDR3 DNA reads TGTGCCAGCAGTTACGGGGGACAGGGAAAGGACTTC. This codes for CASSYGGQGKDF.

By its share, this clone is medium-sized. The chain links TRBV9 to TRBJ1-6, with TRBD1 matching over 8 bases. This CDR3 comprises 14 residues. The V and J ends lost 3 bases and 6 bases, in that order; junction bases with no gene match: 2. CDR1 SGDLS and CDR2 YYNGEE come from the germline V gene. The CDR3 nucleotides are TGTGCCAGCAGCGCAGGGGGCGGTAATTCACCCCTCCACTTT. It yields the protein CASSAGGGNSPLHF.

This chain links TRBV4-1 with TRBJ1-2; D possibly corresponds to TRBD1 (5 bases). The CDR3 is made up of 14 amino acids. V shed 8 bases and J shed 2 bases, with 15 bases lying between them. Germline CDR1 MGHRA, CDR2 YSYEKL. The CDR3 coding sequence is TGCGCCAGCGGGGCGGGGCAGGAGAACTATGGCTACACCTTC. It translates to CASGAGQENYGYTF.

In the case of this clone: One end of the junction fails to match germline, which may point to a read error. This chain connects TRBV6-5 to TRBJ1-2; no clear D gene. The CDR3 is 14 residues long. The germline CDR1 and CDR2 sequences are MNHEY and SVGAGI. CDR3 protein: CVSSYGPSNYGYTF. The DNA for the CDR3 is TGTGTCAGCAGTTACGGACCCAGCAACTATGGCTACACCTTC.

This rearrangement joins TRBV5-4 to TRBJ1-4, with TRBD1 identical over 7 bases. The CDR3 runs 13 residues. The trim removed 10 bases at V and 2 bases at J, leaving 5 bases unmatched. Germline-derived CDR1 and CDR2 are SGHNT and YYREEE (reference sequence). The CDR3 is CAGGGGTNEKLFF. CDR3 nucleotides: TGTGCCGGTGGAGGGGGCACTAATGAAAAACTGTTTTTT.

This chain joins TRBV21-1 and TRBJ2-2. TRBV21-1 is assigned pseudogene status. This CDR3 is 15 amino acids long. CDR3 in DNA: TGTGCCAGCAGCCCCGAGGGGGGTCCCCCCGGGGAGCTGTTTTTT. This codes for CASSPEGGPPGELFF.

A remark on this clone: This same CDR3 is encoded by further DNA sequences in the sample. Here the CDR3 reads CASSYAGRVGEKLFF. CDR3 in DNA: TGTGCCAGCAGTTACGCGGGGAGGGTCGGGGAAAAACTGTTTTTT. The chain links TRBV6-5 to TRBJ1-4; D is undetermined. The CDR3 runs 15 residues. V lost 2 bases and J 8 bases, leaving 15 bases between the germline ends. Germline V gene lookup returns CDR1 MNHEY and CDR2 SVGAGI.